This TCR beta chain was sequenced during a study of T cell responses to AZD1222 COVID-19 vaccine. General study results and limits: Unmutated regions of variants are reportedly targeted by nearly half of spike-specific TCRs. Dominant CD4 TCR responses targeted spike regions 160-218 and 743-854.

Worth noting for this clone: Its antigen is unknown.

The V and J ends lost 1 base and 0 bases respectively, with 10 bases between them. This CDR3 has 15 amino acids. Germline V gene sequence: CDR1 SGHNT, CDR2 YYREEE (reference sequence). Libraries were prepared by immunoSEQ multiplex PCR; TCRdb keeps only in-frame clonotypes and omits some of them. In the table there are about 110,000 clones, 70% to 90% of which are singletons. The genes are TRBV5-4 and TRBJ1-1; the D is unclear. The sequence was obtained from an adult in good health. Sequences were derived from peripheral blood, sampled on day 0 of AZD1222 vaccination. The CDR3 sequence: CASSLRMGMNTEAFF. CDR3 coding DNA: TGTGCCAGCAGCTTGAGGATGGGCATGAACACTGAAGCTTTCTTT.